This T cell receptor (beta chain) was identified in a study of T cells after yellow fever vaccination. The germline CDR1 and CDR2 sequences are MGHRA and YSYEKL. Trimming stripped 4 bases from V and 7 bases from J, with 13 bases between. The CDR3 extends over 14 amino acids. As TCR cDNA was made by 5'RACE template switching, a universal primer site and UMIs were added. Via MiXCR, TCRdb re-called the 5' RACE reads, giving one row per CDR3 protein. The sample includes about 340,000 distinct CDR3 sequences, around 4.1% of them seen just once. This clonotype came up many times. This receptor was identified in a man younger than 30 who received the YFV17D yellow fever vaccine. V and J are TRBV4-1 and TRBJ1-4, with D uncertain. This specimen consisted of PBMCs, obtained 5 days after the yellow fever booster vaccination. CDR3 nucleotides: TGCGCCAGCAGCCTTCCCGGATCGTTTGAAAAACTGTTTTTT. Protein sequence: CASSLPGSFEKLFF.